This T cell receptor beta chain was sequenced during a study of cytomegalovirus exposure and HLA in healthy donors. The PCR employed 60 Vbeta primers together with 13 Jbeta primers. Clones were sequenced by immunoSEQ multiplex PCR, and TCRdb holds only the in-frame ones, with some missing. The sample includes some 150,000 clones, approximately 87% of them seen just once. This CDR3 has 14 residues. CDR1 and CDR2 (germline): SGHRS, YFSETQ. V lost 4 bases, J lost 10 bases, and 7 bases stayed unmatched. The source of this sequence is a man in his forties or fifties in good health and CMV-seronegative. The sample taken for sequencing was PBMCs. The rearrangement links TRBV5-1 to TRBJ1-6, with 8 bases fitting TRBD1. CDR3 protein: CASSLDRGGSPLHF. The CDR3 DNA sequence: TGCGCCAGCAGCCTCGACAGGGGTGGATCACCCCTCCACTTT.